This TCR beta chain was found in a study of shared clonotypes between healthy human individuals. Study-wide points: Around 5.3% of naive CD4 clonotypes were shared across several donors.

About this clone: Antigen unknown.

Germline CDR1 and CDR2: SGHVS and FQNEAQ. This CDR3 is 16 amino acids long. Deletions cut 1 base from V and 3 bases from J, with 12 bases between. Generated by immunoSEQ multiplex PCR, the TCRdb table keeps only in-frame clones and is missing some. This table holds about 730,000 clones, approximately 77% found once. This TCR was sampled from a woman aged 25 to 45 in good health. Sample: memory CD4+ T cells sorted from blood. As for subset: CD45RA-negative fraction. The gene calls are TRBV7-8 and TRBJ2-2, with D possibly TRBD2 on 5 matching bases. CDR3 residues: CASSLVGREYTGELFF. DNA of the CDR3: TGTGCCAGCAGCTTAGTCGGAAGGGAGTACACCGGGGAGCTGTTTTTT.